This entry lists 6 T cell receptor beta chains sequenced from one sample in a study of cytomegalovirus exposure and HLA in healthy donors. Primers for the PCR totalled 60 Vbeta and 13 Jbeta. Data came from immunoSEQ multiplex PCR; TCRdb stores just in-frame clones and leaves some out. Of 150,000 to 200,000 clones in the sample, 70% to 90% were seen once. Material: PBMCs. These receptors originate from a man younger than 35 in good health and CMV-seropositive.

The rearrangement links TRBV9 to TRBJ2-3; 9 nucleotides agree with TRBD2. The J segment lost 5 bases and the V segment lost 6 bases, leaving 7 bases of the junction unmatched. The CDR3 totals 14 residues. Germline assignment: CDR1 SGDLS and CDR2 YYNGEE. As DNA, the CDR3 is TGTGCCAGCAATATAGCGGGGGCCCAAGATACGCAGTATTTT. Its protein product is CASNIAGAQDTQYF.

The V and J genes are TRBV19 and TRBJ1-3, with 8 bases matching TRBD1. J gave up 2 bases and V 8 bases, and 5 bases lay outside the gene matches. CDR1 is LNHDA, CDR2 SQIVND, per germline (reference sequence). CDR3 length: 14 residues. DNA of the CDR3: TGTGCCAGTCGAAGACAGGGGACTGGAAACACCATATATTTT. This gives the protein CASRRQGTGNTIYF.

In regard to this clone: One end of the junction varies from germline; a read error may be responsible. DNA for the CDR3: TGTGCCATCAGTGATCAGGGCTCTGGGGCCAACGGCCTGACTTTC. Its protein product is CAISDQGSGANGLTF. The chain carries TRBV10-3 and TRBJ2-6; D may be TRBD1 (5 bases). CDR1 is ENHRY, CDR2 SYGVKD, per germline. CDR3 length equals 15 residues.

The chain links TRBV4-3 to TRBJ1-2, with 8 bases aligning to TRBD1. This CDR3 has 17 residues. Looked up from germline, CDR1 is LGHNA and CDR2 is YSLEER. V lost 3 bases, J lost 1 base, and 10 bases stayed unmatched. The CDR3 DNA reads TGCGCCAGCAGCCAGACAGTGGACAGGGACATTAACTATGGCTACACCTTC. This codes for CASSQTVDRDINYGYTF.

CDR3 region: CASSQGGGGGAVNEQFF. The CDR3 DNA follows: TGTGCCAGCAGCCAGGGAGGTGGCGGGGGGGCGGTTAATGAGCAGTTCTTC. The V and J genes are TRBV4-2 and TRBJ2-1; TRBD2 matches at 9 bases. In germline, CDR1 is LGHNA, CDR2 YNFKEQ. V shed 3 bases and J 7 bases; nucleotides not matched to a gene: 13. This CDR3 region has 17 residues.

The chain recombines TRBV12-5 with TRBJ1-6; TRBD1 might be the D (5 bases). CDR1 and CDR2 from the germline V gene are LGHNT and FRNRAP. The ends were cut back, 5 bases at V and 4 bases at J, with 18 bases in the middle. The CDR3 sequence is 17 residues long. The CDR3 nucleotides read TGTGCTAGTGGTCCCACGGGGGGTGGGGGGTATAATTCACCCCTCCACTTT. It translates to CASGPTGGGGYNSPLHF.